These 12 T cell receptor beta chains were sequenced from one sample in a study of shared clonotypes between healthy human individuals. Some clones are missing from TCRdb's copy, which holds only in-frame ones; the method was immunoSEQ multiplex PCR. This table has about 680,000 clones, about 91% appearing once. The naive CD8 fraction comprised CD45RO-negative cells positively selected for CCR7 and excluded terminally differentiated effector memory CD45RA+ cells. Specimen: naive CD8+ T cells sorted from blood. The source is a man aged 30-40 years in good health.

The J gene is TRBJ1-1, the V gene TRBV27; no clear D gene. Looked up from germline, CDR1 is MNHEY and CDR2 is SMNVEV (reference sequence). The V end was cut by 6 bases, the J end by 7 bases, with 12 bases between. The CDR3 spans 12 residues. The CDR3 sequence: CASRGRTDEAFF. CDR3 coding DNA: TGTGCCAGCAGGGGGAGAACAGATGAAGCTTTCTTT.

This chain links TRBV6-5 with TRBJ1-5, with D unclear. The CDR3 loop spans 13 amino acids. V dropped 6 bases and J dropped 3 bases, with 9 bases sitting between them. Looked up from germline, CDR1 is MNHEY and CDR2 is SVGAGI. DNA of the CDR3: TGTGCCAGCAGGCCACTTATCAATCAGCCCCAGCATTTT. As protein: CASRPLINQPQHF.

The chain recombines TRBV10-1 with TRBJ2-7; D gene unclear. The CDR3 runs 15 residues. In germline, CDR1 is WNHNN, CDR2 SYGVQD (reference sequence). The V gene lost 6 bases and the J gene lost 2 bases, with 17 bases spanning the gap. CDR3 residues: CASSPDPNAAYEQYF. CDR3 DNA: TGCGCCAGCAGCCCCGACCCCAATGCGGCCTACGAGCAGTACTTC.

This chain joins TRBV7-9 and TRBJ2-7; D might be TRBD1 or TRBD2, each matching 5 bases. Trimming left V 4 bases short and J 5 bases short, with 15 bases between. Germline lookup yields CDR1 SEHNR and CDR2 FQNEAQ (reference sequence). The CDR3 consists of 14 residues. The CDR3 DNA reads as TGTGCCAGCAGCTCCGGGGCTAGACGGAACGAGCAGTACTTC. Translation: CASSSGARRNEQYF.

Only one count was recorded for this clone. The rearrangement links TRBV19 to TRBJ2-7; weak D call: TRBD2 (6 bases). The CDR3 extends over 15 amino acids. The V end lost 1 base, the J end lost 3 bases, and 13 bases lay between the germline ends. Germline CDR1 reads LNHDA; CDR2 reads SQIVND (reference sequence). CDR3 DNA: TGTGCCAGTAGTATAGGGGGGGATCCCATCTACGAGCAGTACTTC. This gives the protein CASSIGGDPIYEQYF.

This chain joins TRBV5-6 and TRBJ2-7; D is unresolved. V was cut by 0 bases and J by 0 bases, with 10 bases left in between. Germline V gene lookup returns CDR1 SGHDT and CDR2 YYEEEE. The CDR3 consists of 15 residues. As DNA, the CDR3 is TGTGCCAGCAGCTTGGACGGCAGTGGCTCCTACGAGCAGTACTTC. This sequence encodes CASSLDGSGSYEQYF.

The chain couples TRBV6-1 to TRBJ2-7; D is unresolved. V shed 2 bases and J shed 4 bases, with 6 bases lying between them. The V gene's germline CDR1 is MNHNS and CDR2 SASEGT. The CDR3 loop spans 12 amino acids. The CDR3 region is CASSEYGYEQYF. Written as DNA, the CDR3 is TGTGCCAGCAGTGAATACGGTTACGAGCAGTACTTC.

V and J are TRBV7-8 and TRBJ2-1, with TRBD1 identical over 8 bases. The CDR3 runs to 14 residues. Trimming removed 7 bases from V and 9 bases from J; junction bases left unmatched: 11. Germline V gene sequence: CDR1 SGHVS, CDR2 FQNEAQ. CDR3 in DNA: TGTGCCAGCACCCAACAGGGGGTTAATGGTGAGCAGTTCTTC. The encoded protein is CASTQQGVNGEQFF.

The V gene is TRBV5-6, the J gene TRBJ2-7; 10 bases fit TRBD1. CDR1 SGHDT and CDR2 YYEEEE come from the germline V gene. The CDR3 spans 18 residues. Trimming at V came to 0 bases and at J to 1 base, leaving 10 bases not matched to a gene. The CDR3 here is CASSLEPTGGLTSYEQYF. In nucleotides, the CDR3 is TGTGCCAGCAGCTTGGAGCCGACAGGGGGCTTAACATCCTACGAGCAGTACTTC. Full variable domain (outside the CDR3, taken from reference TRBV5-6 and TRBJ2-7): DAGVTQSPTHLIKTRGQQVTLRCSPKSGHDTVSWYQQALGQGPQFIFQYYEEEERQRGNFPDRFSGHQFPNYSSELNVNALLLGDSALYLCASSLEPTGGLTSYEQYFGPGTRLTVT.

The chain joins TRBV4-1 to TRBJ2-1; D ambiguous. Germline assignment: CDR1 MGHRA and CDR2 YSYEKL. CDR3 length: 14 amino acids. With 0 bases removed from V and 6 bases from J, the gap between germline ends came to 9 bases. CDR3 sequence reads: CASSQDSSSNEQFF. The CDR3 coding sequence is TGCGCCAGCAGCCAAGACAGCTCCAGCAATGAGCAGTTCTTC.

With respect to this clone: The limits of the CDR3 on the DNA are not certain, so only TCRdb's listed CDR3 is given. This chain joins TRBV5-3 and TRBJ2-7; the table's TRBD2 call for D was not verified on the DNA. TRBV5-3 is an open reading frame, and its role is uncertain. The CDR3 extends over 14 residues, inclusive of both ends. The CDR3 region is CASSFGPGVNEQYF.

CDR3 bases: TGTGCCAGCAGCTTAGCACTAGCGGGAGGAGGGAGCCAAGAGACCCAGTACTTC. As protein: CASSLALAGGGSQETQYF. The gene calls are TRBV7-9 and TRBJ2-5; 12 bases are shared with TRBD2. The junction had 6 bases not matched to a gene; V was cut back by 0 bases and J by 1 base. The CDR3 spans 18 residues. Germline V CDR1 and CDR2: SEHNR, FQNEAQ (reference sequence).